This T cell receptor (beta chain) stems from a study of blood T cell repertoires in COVID-19. For the study at large: Both acute and convalescent COVID-19 samples were obtained from the United States, Italy and Spain. T cells, B-cell-depleted T cells, or PBMCs provided the cDNA or gDNA that served as material.

In the original processing: Counts of nucleated cells, estimated from reference gene primer amplification, were obtained. The method was immunoSEQ multiplex PCR; TCRdb's version includes in-frame clones alone and lacks a portion of them. V and J calls and clone size follow that table, whereas D and trimming were derived from the DNA. The table has about 190,000 clones, approximately 84% seen once. CDR1 LGHNA and CDR2 YNFKEQ come from the germline V gene. V dropped 0 bases and J dropped 6; count of bases not matched to a gene: 5. The CDR3 has 17 amino acids. The sequenced sample was peripheral blood. This TCR was sampled from a woman between 65 and 79 years old with active or convalescent COVID-19. This rearrangement joins TRBV4-2 to TRBJ2-2, with 12 bases fitting TRBD2. The CDR3 here is CASSQDRGTSGSGELFF. CDR3 nucleotides: TGTGCCAGCAGCCAAGATCGGGGGACTAGCGGGTCCGGGGAGCTGTTTTTT.